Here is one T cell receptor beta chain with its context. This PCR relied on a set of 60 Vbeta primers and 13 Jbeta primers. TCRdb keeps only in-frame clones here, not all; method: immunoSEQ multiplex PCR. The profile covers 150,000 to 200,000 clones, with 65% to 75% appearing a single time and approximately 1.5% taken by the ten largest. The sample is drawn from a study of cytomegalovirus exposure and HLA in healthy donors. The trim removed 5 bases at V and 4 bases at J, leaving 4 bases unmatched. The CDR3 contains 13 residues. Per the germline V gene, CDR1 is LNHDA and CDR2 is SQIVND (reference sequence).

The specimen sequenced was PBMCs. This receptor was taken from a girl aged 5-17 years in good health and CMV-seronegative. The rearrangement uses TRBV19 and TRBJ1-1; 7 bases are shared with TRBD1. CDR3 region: CASSPDRVTEAFF. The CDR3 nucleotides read TGTGCCAGTAGTCCCGACAGGGTCACTGAAGCTTTCTTT.